These T cell receptor beta chains were read from a single sample in a study of blood T cell repertoires in COVID-19. Clones were read by immunoSEQ multiplex PCR, and TCRdb kept only the in-frame ones, dropping some. The sample shows around 250,000 clones, roughly 88% of them seen only once. The material sequenced was PBMCs or T cells enriched from blood (not recorded which). The receptors shown here come from a woman in her thirties or forties with acute COVID-19. Both conserved end residues are part of each CDR3. A D gene is named only where the DNA matches it firmly. Size is omitted from some rows. Given values are once, few, many or a class for expanded clones.

>TRBD2|TRBJ2-3|.|TRBV25-1
TGTGCCAGCAGTGGAGGGCTAGCGGGAGGATTGGATACGCAGTATTTT
CASSGGLAGGLDTQYF
>.|TRBJ1-4|.|TRBV6-1
TGTGCCAGCAGTGAAAATAGGGGTGATGAAAAACTGTTTTTT
CASSENRGDEKLFF
>TRBD1|TRBJ1-2|.|TRBV6-5
TGTGCCAGCAGTCAGGACAGGGAGAGCGGCTACACCTTC
CASSQDRESGYTF
>TRBD1|TRBJ1-2|.|TRBV4-1
TGCGCCAGCAGCCACAGACAGGGTCAAGGACGGAGCTACACCTTC
CASSHRQGQGRSYTF
>TRBD1|TRBJ2-7|.|TRBV6-2/TRBV6-3
TGTGCCAGCAGTTACCCGACAGGGGTCTCATCCTACGAGCAGTACTTC
CASSYPTGVSSYEQYF
>TRBD1|TRBJ2-3|.|TRBV28
TGTGCCAGCAGTCTGTGGACAGGGGGCCCCACAGATACGCAGTATTTT
CASSLWTGGPTDTQYF
>.|TRBJ2-2|.|TRBV3-1/TRBV3-2
TGTGCCAGCAGCCAAGACTACGGGAACCTGTTTTTT
CASSQDYGNLFF
>TRBD2|TRBJ2-5|.|TRBV11-2
TGTGCCAGCAGCTTCTTAGAGAGACTAGCGGGAGTGAAGACCCAGTACTTC
CASSFLERLAGVKTQYF
>.|TRBJ1-1|.|TRBV24-1
TGTGCCACCAGTGATCAAACTGAAGCTTTCTTT
CATSDQTEAFF
>TRBD2|TRBJ2-1|.|TRBV7-3
TGTGCCAGCAGCCAGACTAGCGATGAGCAGTTCTTC
CASSQTSDEQFF
>.|TRBJ2-1|.|TRBV19
TGTGCCAGTTCGGAATTTGGGAGGCAGTTCTTC
CASSEFGRQFF
>.|TRBJ1-1|.|TRBV27
TGTGCCAGCAGTTTACTCAGCAGGGGCACTGAAGCTTTCTTT
CASSLLSRGTEAFF
>.|TRBJ2-7|.|TRBV28
TGTGCCAGCAGTACAGGGGGGGCCTACGAGCAGTACTTC
CASSTGGAYEQYF
>TRBD1|TRBJ1-3|once|TRBV5-6
TGTGCCAGCAGCTTGGGACAGGGGACAGGAAACACCATATATTTT
CASSLGQGTGNTIYF
>.|TRBJ2-7|.|TRBV4-2
TGTGCCAGCAGCCAAGAGAGGTCAGGGGTAATCTACGAGCAGTACTTC
CASSQERSGVIYEQYF
>TRBD1|TRBJ2-3|.|TRBV5-5
TGTGCCAGCAGCTTGACCGTCAGGCTCGGGACAGGAGGTTCGGATACGCAGTATTTT
CASSLTVRLGTGGSDTQYF
>TRBD1|TRBJ2-2|.|TRBV9
TGTGCCAGCAGCGTAGACGGGACAGGACCTCTCCGGGAGCTGTTTTTT
CASSVDGTGPLRELFF
>.|TRBJ2-3|.|TRBV5-8
TGTGCCAGCAGCTTGGCGACAGAGCTCAGCACAGATACGCAGTATTTT
CASSLATELSTDTQYF
>TRBD1|TRBJ1-2|once|TRBV9
TGTGCCAGCAGCATACAGAAACAGGGGCCGCTTGACTATGGCTACACCTTC
CASSIQKQGPLDYGYTF
>TRBD1|TRBJ1-5|.|TRBV15
TGTGCCACCTCCCGGGACAGAGGTTCAGGTCAGCCCCAGCATTTT
CATSRDRGSGQPQHF
>.|TRBJ2-2|.|TRBV7-8
TGTGCCAGCAGCTTATCGAGCGCCACGAACACCGGGGAGCTGTTTTTT
CASSLSSATNTGELFF
>TRBD1|TRBJ2-7|.|TRBV3-1/TRBV3-2
TGTGCCAGCAGCCACCGGGGACAGTCGTCCTACGAGCAGTACTTC
CASSHRGQSSYEQYF
>.|TRBJ1-6|.|TRBV7-8
TGTGCCAGCAGCTTACTGCTGGACAGCAATTCACCCCTCCACTTT
CASSLLLDSNSPLHF
>TRBD2|TRBJ2-3|.|TRBV18
TGTGCCAGCTCACCACCGGCTAGCGGGGGCACAGATACGCAGTATTTT
CASSPPASGGTDTQYF
>.|TRBJ1-5|few|TRBV7-2
TGTGCCAGCAGCCCATTCGGACCCGGAGGGCAGCCCCAGCATTTT
CASSPFGPGGQPQHF
>TRBD1|TRBJ1-5|.|TRBV10-3
TGTGCCATCAGGGGGACAGAAAATCAGCCCCAGCATTTT
CAIRGTENQPQHF
>.|TRBJ2-7|.|TRBV2
TGTGCCAGCAGTGAATCCCCCCAGGCCTACGAGCAGTACTTC
CASSESPQAYEQYF
>.|TRBJ2-7|few|TRBV27
TGTGCCAGCAGCCGCTCCTCGAGATCCTACGAGCAGTACTTC
CASSRSSRSYEQYF
>TRBD2|TRBJ2-3|.|TRBV7-9
TGTGCCAGCAGCTTTACGACTAGCGGCCGCACAGATACGCAGTATTTT
CASSFTTSGRTDTQYF
>TRBD2|TRBJ2-1|.|TRBV4-1
TGCGCCAGCAGCCAGGGACTAGCGGAAACTTACAATGAGCAGTTCTTC
CASSQGLAETYNEQFF
>.|TRBJ2-1|.|TRBV9
TGTGCCAGCAGCGTCGGTAGCTCCTACAATGAGCAGTTCTTC
CASSVGSSYNEQFF
>.|TRBJ2-1|few|TRBV10-2
TGCGCCAGCAGCATCGAGCCAAGCTCCTACAATGAGCAGTTCTTC
CASSIEPSSYNEQFF
>.|TRBJ1-4|.|TRBV28
TGTGCCAGCAGTTCTATACAGACAACTAATGAAAAACTGTTTTTT
CASSSIQTTNEKLFF
>.|TRBJ1-3|.|TRBV7-9
TGTGCCAGCAGCTCCGACAGCTCTGGAAACACCATATATTTT
CASSSDSSGNTIYF
>.|TRBJ2-5|.|TRBV25-1
TGTGCCAGCAGCCTTCGGGGTTTGGAGACCCAGTACTTC
CASSLRGLETQYF
>.|TRBJ2-2|.|TRBV2
TGTGCCAGCAGTGAAGCGCTTCTCATGGGACATCTTAACACCGGGGAGCTGTTTTTT
CASSEALLMGHLNTGELFF
>.|TRBJ2-2|.|TRBV5-1
TGCGCCAGCAGCACCCAGGATACCGGGGAGCTGTTTTTT
CASSTQDTGELFF
>.|TRBJ1-2|.|TRBV14
TGTGCCAGCAGCCAAGGCCCGGGACACAGACCGGATGGCTACACCTTC
CASSQGPGHRPDGYTF
>TRBD1|TRBJ1-2|once|TRBV19
TGTGCCAGTACCCTCGCCGACAGGGACGGCTACACCTTC
CASTLADRDGYTF
>.|TRBJ1-6|.|TRBV5-8
TGTGCCAGCAGCCTGGAAGTAGGGGCTAATTCACCCCTCCACTTT
CASSLEVGANSPLHF
>.|TRBJ2-6|.|TRBV30
TGTGCCTGGAGTACCGGCTCTGGGGCCAACGTCCTGACTTTC
CAWSTGSGANVLTF
>TRBD1|TRBJ1-1|.|TRBV6-5
TGTGCCAGCAGTTCATTGACAGGGGCCATGAACACTGAAGCTTTCTTT
CASSSLTGAMNTEAFF
>.|TRBJ2-3|.|TRBV13
TGTGCCAGCAGCAACTTACGGGGCACAGATACGCAGTATTTT
CASSNLRGTDTQYF
>.|TRBJ1-5|.|TRBV4-1
TGCGCCAGCAGCCAAGCCCCTAAGGGAGGGAGGAAACAGCCCCAGCATTTT
CASSQAPKGGRKQPQHF
>TRBD1|TRBJ1-6|.|TRBV2
TGTGCCAGCAAAGCCAGACAGGGGGCGAATTCACCCCTCCACTTT
CASKARQGANSPLHF